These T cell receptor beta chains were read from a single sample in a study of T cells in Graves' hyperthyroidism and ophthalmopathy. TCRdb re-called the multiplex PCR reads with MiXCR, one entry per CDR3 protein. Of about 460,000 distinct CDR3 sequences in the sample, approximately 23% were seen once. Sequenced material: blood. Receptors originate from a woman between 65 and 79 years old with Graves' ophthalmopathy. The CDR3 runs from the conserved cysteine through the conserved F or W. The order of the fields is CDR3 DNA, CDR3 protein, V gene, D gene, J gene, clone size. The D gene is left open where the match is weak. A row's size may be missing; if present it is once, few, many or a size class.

DNA: TGTGCCAGCACCTGGGGACAGATCAATCAGCCCCAGCATTTT
CDR3: CASTWGQINQPQHF
V: TRBV12-3/TRBV12-4
D: TRBD1
J: TRBJ1-5
size: many

DNA: TGTGCCAGCAGCGTTTCCGACAGGAGCATCTATGGCTACACCTTC
CDR3: CASSVSDRSIYGYTF
V: TRBV9
D: NA
J: TRBJ1-2
size: NA

DNA: TGCAGTGTTAGAGATGCCACTCCTAGCGGGAGGGTCGAGCAGTACTTC
CDR3: CSVRDATPSGRVEQYF
V: TRBV20-1
D: TRBD2
J: TRBJ2-7
size: NA

DNA: TGTGCCACTGGACAGGGATCCTACGAGCAGTACTTC
CDR3: CATGQGSYEQYF
V: TRBV3-1
D: TRBD1
J: TRBJ2-7
size: few

DNA: TGTGCCAGCAGTTACATAGATACGCAGTATTTT
CDR3: CASSYIDTQYF
V: TRBV6-5
D: NA
J: TRBJ2-3
size: NA

DNA: TGCAGTGCTGGGGGACCCATGAGCACAGATACGCAGTATTTT
CDR3: CSAGGPMSTDTQYF
V: TRBV20-1
D: NA
J: TRBJ2-3
size: NA

DNA: TGCAGCGTCGGGGACAGCATCTATGGCTACACCTTC
CDR3: CSVGDSIYGYTF
V: TRBV29-1
D: TRBD1
J: TRBJ1-2
size: NA

DNA: TGTGCCAGCAGTGTCCCCGGACTAGCCCCCTACAATGAGCAGTTCTTC
CDR3: CASSVPGLAPYNEQFF
V: TRBV2
D: TRBD2
J: TRBJ2-1
size: many

DNA: TGCGCCAGCAGCTTGGGGTACAAGGGTCCTGAGCAGTTCTTC
CDR3: CASSLGYKGPEQFF
V: TRBV5-1
D: NA
J: TRBJ2-1
size: few

DNA: TGTGCCAGCAGACAAGGAAGGGGCGAGCAGTACTTC
CDR3: CASRQGRGEQYF
V: TRBV2
D: NA
J: TRBJ2-7
size: NA

DNA: TGTGCCAGTACCCCGGGACACTTTGATGAAAAACTGTTTTTT
CDR3: CASTPGHFDEKLFF
V: TRBV19
D: NA
J: TRBJ1-4
size: NA

DNA: TGTGCCAGCAGCAGGACCCTTACTTCTGGAAACACCATATATTTT
CDR3: CASSRTLTSGNTIYF
V: TRBV28
D: NA
J: TRBJ1-3
size: NA

DNA: TGTGCCTGGAGTATACTAGCGGACCCCTACGAGCAGTACTTC
CDR3: CAWSILADPYEQYF
V: TRBV30
D: TRBD2
J: TRBJ2-7
size: NA

DNA: TGTGCCAGCTCACCGAGGGGGCGGAAGTCCACGGAGCTGTTTTTT
CDR3: CASSPRGRKSTELFF
V: TRBV18
D: TRBD1
J: TRBJ2-2
size: NA

DNA: TGTGCCAGCACCTTGACAGGGGTGGGGATCACCGGGGAGCTGTTTTTT
CDR3: CASTLTGVGITGELFF
V: TRBV7-9
D: TRBD1
J: TRBJ2-2
size: NA

DNA: TGTGCTAGTGGTTTGGGACAGGGGCATCAGCCCCAGCATTTT
CDR3: CASGLGQGHQPQHF
V: TRBV12-5
D: TRBD1
J: TRBJ1-5
size: once

DNA: TGCGCCAGCAGCTTGGCAGAAATAGCGGGAGGGGCAGATACGCAGTATTTT
CDR3: CASSLAEIAGGADTQYF
V: TRBV5-1
D: TRBD2
J: TRBJ2-3
size: NA

DNA: TGTGCCAGCAGCTCCCCCAGGTCGACAGATACGCAGTATTTT
CDR3: CASSSPRSTDTQYF
V: TRBV7-2
D: NA
J: TRBJ2-3
size: many

DNA: TGCGCCAGCAGCGTATCCGGGGCCAACACAGATACGCAGTATTTT
CDR3: CASSVSGANTDTQYF
V: TRBV5-1
D: NA
J: TRBJ2-3
size: NA

DNA: TGCGCCAGCAGCTCCAAAAGGACTAGCGGCACAGATACGCAGTATTTT
CDR3: CASSSKRTSGTDTQYF
V: TRBV5-1
D: TRBD2
J: TRBJ2-3
size: many

DNA: TGTGCCAGCAGCCCGGGGGCTAATTCACCCCTCCACTTT
CDR3: CASSPGANSPLHF
V: TRBV11-2
D: NA
J: TRBJ1-6
size: NA

DNA: TGTGCCACCAGCCGCCAGACAGGGAGCTCCTACAATGAGCAGTTCTTC
CDR3: CATSRQTGSSYNEQFF
V: TRBV15
D: TRBD1
J: TRBJ2-1
size: many

DNA: TGTGTCAGCAGCCCTAGGGGGGTCCTGTACTATGGCTACACCTTC
CDR3: CVSSPRGVLYYGYTF
V: TRBV12-3/TRBV12-4
D: NA
J: TRBJ1-2
size: NA

DNA: TGTGCCAGTAGTGCTAACACTGAAGCTTTCTTT
CDR3: CASSANTEAFF
V: TRBV19
D: NA
J: TRBJ1-1
size: NA

DNA: TGTGCCAGCAGCAAAGCGGGAGCAGATACGCAGTATTTT
CDR3: CASSKAGADTQYF
V: TRBV3-1
D: TRBD2
J: TRBJ2-3
size: NA

DNA: TGTGCCAGCAGCCACCACAGTTTCGGCACCGGGGAGCTGTTTTTT
CDR3: CASSHHSFGTGELFF
V: TRBV3-1
D: NA
J: TRBJ2-2
size: NA

DNA: TGCAGTGCTAGCAGAAAACAGGGGGTCACCTACAATGAGCAGTTCTTC
CDR3: CSASRKQGVTYNEQFF
V: TRBV20-1
D: TRBD1
J: TRBJ2-1
size: few

DNA: TGCAGTGCTAGAGATGTCGGGGGCTCTGGGGCCAACGTCCTGACTTTC
CDR3: CSARDVGGSGANVLTF
V: TRBV20-1
D: NA
J: TRBJ2-6
size: few

DNA: TGTGCCAGCAGCTTCCCGGAGGGGACTTGGCGGGCCAATGAGCAGTTCTTC
CDR3: CASSFPEGTWRANEQFF
V: TRBV7-2
D: NA
J: TRBJ2-1
size: many

DNA: TGTGCCAGCAGTTACTCACACAGGGGGCTCTACGAGCAGTACTTC
CDR3: CASSYSHRGLYEQYF
V: TRBV6-2/TRBV6-3
D: TRBD1
J: TRBJ2-7
size: NA

DNA: TGTGCCAGCAGTACCTCTAGCGGGAGTAGAGGGGAGCTGTTTTTT
CDR3: CASSTSSGSRGELFF
V: TRBV7-2
D: TRBD2
J: TRBJ2-2
size: many

DNA: TGCGCCAGCAGCGGGACTATACAAGAGACCCAGTACTTC
CDR3: CASSGTIQETQYF
V: TRBV10-1
D: TRBD2
J: TRBJ2-5
size: few

DNA: TGTGCCAGCAGTTTGCCAGGAGCGGGAGAGACCCAGTACTTC
CDR3: CASSLPGAGETQYF
V: TRBV12-3/TRBV12-4
D: NA
J: TRBJ2-5
size: many

DNA: TGTGCCAGCAGTTTAAAGGGACTAGCGGGGTACGAGCAGCACTTC
CDR3: CASSLKGLAGYEQHF
V: TRBV27
D: TRBD2
J: TRBJ2-7
size: NA

DNA: TGTGCCAGTAGTCTTTCAGGGAGCGAGCAGTACTTC
CDR3: CASSLSGSEQYF
V: TRBV19
D: NA
J: TRBJ2-7
size: few

DNA: TGCGCCAGCAGTGAATGGAGCTCCTACGAGCAGTACTTC
CDR3: CASSEWSSYEQYF
V: TRBV10-2
D: NA
J: TRBJ2-7
size: few

DNA: TGTGCCGTTAGCGGGAGGCGTAGGTACGAGCAGTACTTC
CDR3: CAVSGRRRYEQYF
V: TRBV7-2
D: TRBD2
J: TRBJ2-7
size: NA

DNA: TGTGCCAGCAGAGTAACAGGGGGCGCATTTGGAAACACCATATATTTT
CDR3: CASRVTGGAFGNTIYF
V: TRBV6-1
D: TRBD1
J: TRBJ1-3
size: NA

DNA: TGTGCCATCGGGGAAATTGGCAATGAGCAGTTCTTC
CDR3: CAIGEIGNEQFF
V: TRBV10-3
D: NA
J: TRBJ2-1
size: NA

DNA: TGCGCCAGCAGCCCGGGACAGGGGTTGGGGAAGACCCAGTACTTC
CDR3: CASSPGQGLGKTQYF
V: TRBV5-1
D: TRBD1
J: TRBJ2-5
size: NA

DNA: TGTGCCAGCAGTTACCCCCAAACTAGCGGGAGATCCGAGGAGACCCAGTACTTC
CDR3: CASSYPQTSGRSEETQYF
V: TRBV6-2/TRBV6-3
D: TRBD2
J: TRBJ2-5
size: NA

DNA: TGCAGTGCTATGTTAGGGCTAGCGGGAGCGGTTAGCACAGATACGCAGTATTTT
CDR3: CSAMLGLAGAVSTDTQYF
V: TRBV20-1
D: TRBD2
J: TRBJ2-3
size: NA